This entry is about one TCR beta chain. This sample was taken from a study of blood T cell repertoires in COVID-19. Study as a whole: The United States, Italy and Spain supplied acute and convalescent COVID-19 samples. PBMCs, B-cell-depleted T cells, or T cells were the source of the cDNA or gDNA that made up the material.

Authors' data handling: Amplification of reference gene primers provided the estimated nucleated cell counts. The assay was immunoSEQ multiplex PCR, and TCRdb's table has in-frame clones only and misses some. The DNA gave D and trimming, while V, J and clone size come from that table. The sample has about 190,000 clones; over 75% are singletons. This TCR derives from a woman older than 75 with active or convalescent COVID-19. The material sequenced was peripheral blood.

CDR3 sequence reads: CASSLGYRGYGYTF. CDR3 bases: TGTGCCAGCAGCTTGGGTTACAGGGGCTATGGCTACACCTTC. The chain recombines TRBV7-8 with TRBJ1-2, with 7 nucleotides matching TRBD1. The V gene end was trimmed by 3 bases and the J gene end by 4 bases; junction bases not matched to a gene: 5. Germline V gene lookup returns CDR1 SGHVS and CDR2 FQNEAQ. The CDR3 consists of 14 residues.